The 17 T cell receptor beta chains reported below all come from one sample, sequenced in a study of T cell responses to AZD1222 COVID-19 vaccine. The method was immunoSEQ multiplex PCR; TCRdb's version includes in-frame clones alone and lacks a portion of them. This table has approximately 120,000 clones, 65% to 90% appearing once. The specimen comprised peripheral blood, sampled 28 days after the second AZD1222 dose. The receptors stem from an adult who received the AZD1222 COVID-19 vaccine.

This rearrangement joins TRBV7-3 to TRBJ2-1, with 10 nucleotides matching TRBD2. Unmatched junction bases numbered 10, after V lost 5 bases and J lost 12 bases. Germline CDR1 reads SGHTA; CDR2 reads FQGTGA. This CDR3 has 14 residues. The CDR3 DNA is TGTGCCAGCAGCCAAATAGCGGGGGGCCCTACGCAGTTCTTC. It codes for CASSQIAGGPTQFF.

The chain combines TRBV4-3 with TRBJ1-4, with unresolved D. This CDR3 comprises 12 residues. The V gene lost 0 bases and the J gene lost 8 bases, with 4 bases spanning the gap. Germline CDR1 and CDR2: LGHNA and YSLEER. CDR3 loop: CASSQEGEKLFF. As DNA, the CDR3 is TGCGCCAGCAGCCAAGAAGGGGAAAAACTGTTTTTT.

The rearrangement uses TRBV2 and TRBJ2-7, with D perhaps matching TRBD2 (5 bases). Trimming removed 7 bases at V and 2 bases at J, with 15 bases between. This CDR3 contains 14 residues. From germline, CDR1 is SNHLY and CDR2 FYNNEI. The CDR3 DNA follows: TGTGCCAGCATGACCGGGAATTTAGCCTACGAGCAGTACTTC. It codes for CASMTGNLAYEQYF.

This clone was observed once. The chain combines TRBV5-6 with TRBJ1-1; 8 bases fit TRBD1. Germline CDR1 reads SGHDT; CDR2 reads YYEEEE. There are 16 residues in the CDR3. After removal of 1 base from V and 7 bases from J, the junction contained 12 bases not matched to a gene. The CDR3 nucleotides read TGTGCCAGCAGCTTGAGTAATTATCAGGGGGCCGTTGAAGCTTTCTTT. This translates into CASSLSNYQGAVEAFF.

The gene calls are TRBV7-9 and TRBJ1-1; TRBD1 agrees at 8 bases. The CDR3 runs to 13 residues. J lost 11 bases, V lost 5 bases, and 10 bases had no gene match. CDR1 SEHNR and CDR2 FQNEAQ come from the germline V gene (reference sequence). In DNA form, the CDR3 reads TGTGCCAGCAGCGCCACAGGGGGGGTTTGGGCTTTCTTT. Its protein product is CASSATGGVWAFF.

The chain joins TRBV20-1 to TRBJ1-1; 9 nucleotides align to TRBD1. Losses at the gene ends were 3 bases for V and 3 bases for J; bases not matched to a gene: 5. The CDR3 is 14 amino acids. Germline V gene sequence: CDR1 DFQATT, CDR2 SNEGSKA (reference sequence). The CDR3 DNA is TGCAGTGCTAGTGGACAGGGGTCGGACACTGAAGCTTTCTTT. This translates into CSASGQGSDTEAFF.

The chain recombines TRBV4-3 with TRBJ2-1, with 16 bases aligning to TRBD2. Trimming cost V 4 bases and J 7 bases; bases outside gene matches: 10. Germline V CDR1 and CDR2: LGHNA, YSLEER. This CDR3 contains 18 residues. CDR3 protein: CASSRTGTSGGARNEQFF. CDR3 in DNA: TGCGCCAGCAGCCGGACCGGGACTAGCGGGGGGGCCAGGAATGAGCAGTTCTTC.

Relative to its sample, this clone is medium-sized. The CDR3, as DNA: TGCACCTCCGCGTGGGGAGATGGCTACACCTTC. This codes for CTSAWGDGYTF. V is TRBV29-1 and J is TRBJ1-2; no clear D gene. The CDR3 runs to 11 residues. Germline V lookup: CDR1 SQVTM, CDR2 ANQGSEA. Variable domain in full (rest from reference TRBV29-1 and TRBJ1-2): SAVISQKPSRDICQRGTSLTIQCQVDSQVTMMFWYRQQPGQSLTLIATANQGSEATYESGFVIDKFPISRPNLTFSTLTVSNMSPEDSSIYLCTSAWGDGYTFGSGTRLTVV.

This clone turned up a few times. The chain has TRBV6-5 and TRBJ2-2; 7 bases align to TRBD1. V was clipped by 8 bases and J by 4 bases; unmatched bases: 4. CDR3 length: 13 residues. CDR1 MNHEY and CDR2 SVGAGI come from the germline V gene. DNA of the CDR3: TGTGCCAGCCAGGGACAGACCACCGGGGAGCTGTTTTTT. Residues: CASQGQTTGELFF.

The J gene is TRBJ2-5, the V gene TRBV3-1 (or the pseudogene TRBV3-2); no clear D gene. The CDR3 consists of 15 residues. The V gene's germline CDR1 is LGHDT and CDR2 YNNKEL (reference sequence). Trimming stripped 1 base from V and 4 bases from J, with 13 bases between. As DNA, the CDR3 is TGTGCCAGCAGCCAAGCCAGAAGGGAAATAGAGACCCAGTACTTC. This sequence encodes CASSQARREIETQYF.

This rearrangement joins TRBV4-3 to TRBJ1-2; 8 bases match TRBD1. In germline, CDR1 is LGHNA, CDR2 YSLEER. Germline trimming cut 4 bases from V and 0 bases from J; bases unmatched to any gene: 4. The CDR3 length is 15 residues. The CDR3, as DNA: TGCGCCAGCAGCCCCAGGACAGGGCCTAACTATGGCTACACCTTC. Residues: CASSPRTGPNYGYTF.

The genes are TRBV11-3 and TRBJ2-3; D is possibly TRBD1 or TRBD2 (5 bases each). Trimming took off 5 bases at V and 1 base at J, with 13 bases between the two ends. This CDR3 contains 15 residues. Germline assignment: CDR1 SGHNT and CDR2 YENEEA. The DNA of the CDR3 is TGTGCCAGCAGCCGAGGGGTTTTGGGCACAGATACGCAGTATTTT. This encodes CASSRGVLGTDTQYF.

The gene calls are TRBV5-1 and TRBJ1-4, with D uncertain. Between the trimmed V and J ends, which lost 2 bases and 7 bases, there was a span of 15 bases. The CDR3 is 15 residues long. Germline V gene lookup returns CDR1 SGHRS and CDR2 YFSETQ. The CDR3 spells CASSFTGTTGEKLFF. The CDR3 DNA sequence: TGCGCCAGCAGCTTTACGGGTACGACTGGTGAAAAACTGTTTTTT.

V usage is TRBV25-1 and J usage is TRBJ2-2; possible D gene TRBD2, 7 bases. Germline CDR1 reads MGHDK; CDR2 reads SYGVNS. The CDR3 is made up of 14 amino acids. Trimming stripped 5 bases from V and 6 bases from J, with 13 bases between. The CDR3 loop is CASSSGGVSGELFF. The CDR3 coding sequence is TGTGCCAGCAGTTCGGGGGGCGTCTCCGGGGAGCTGTTTTTT.

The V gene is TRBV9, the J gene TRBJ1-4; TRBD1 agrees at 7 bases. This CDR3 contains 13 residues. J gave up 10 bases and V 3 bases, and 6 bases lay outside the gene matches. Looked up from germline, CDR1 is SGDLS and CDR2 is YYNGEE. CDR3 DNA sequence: TGTGCCAGCAGCGACTCAGGGGGGGTAAAACTGTTTTTT. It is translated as CASSDSGGVKLFF.

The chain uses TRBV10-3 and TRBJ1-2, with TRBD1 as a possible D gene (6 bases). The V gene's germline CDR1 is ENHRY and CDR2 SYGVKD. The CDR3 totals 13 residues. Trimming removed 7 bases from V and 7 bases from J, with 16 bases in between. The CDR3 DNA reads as TGTGCCATCAACGAACAGGGATCGTTTGGCTACACCTTC. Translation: CAINEQGSFGYTF.

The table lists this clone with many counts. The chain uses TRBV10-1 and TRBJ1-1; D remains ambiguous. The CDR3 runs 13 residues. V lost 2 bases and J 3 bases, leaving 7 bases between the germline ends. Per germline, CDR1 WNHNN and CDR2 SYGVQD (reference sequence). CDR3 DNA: TGCGCCAGCAGTGAGGGGGAGTACACTGAAGCTTTCTTT. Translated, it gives CASSEGEYTEAFF.